This T cell receptor beta chain was sequenced in a study of shared clonotypes between healthy human individuals. Study results and limitations: In this cohort, only blood was sampled, and tissue repertoires likely differ. It was anticipated that sequencing depth would influence how many clonotypes donors shared.

This CDR3 spans 12 amino acids. V dropped 2 bases and J dropped 15 bases, with 17 bases sitting between them. Per germline, CDR1 GTSNPN and CDR2 SVGIG (reference sequence). Sequencing used immunoSEQ multiplex PCR; TCRdb keeps in-frame clones, though not all of them. This repertoire shows about 560,000 clones, around 81% found once; its top ten account for 12%. Concerning this clone: Its antigen is unknown.

Sequenced sample: PBMCs. The clonotype comes from a woman in her forties in good health. Some clones in this sample may be carry-over from other donors' samples. V usage is TRBV30 and J usage is TRBJ2-1, with D perhaps matching TRBD2 (5 bases). This chain's CDR3 is CAWSNTYGGSFF. The CDR3 DNA follows: TGTGCCTGGAGTAACACTTACGGAGGCTCGTTCTTC.